This T cell receptor (beta chain) was recovered during a study of OX40 agonist ivuxolimab in advanced cancers. This CDR3 is 14 amino acids long. CDR1 LNHNV and CDR2 YYDKDF come from the germline V gene (reference sequence). The trim removed 3 bases at V and 8 bases at J, leaving 4 bases unmatched. Libraries were prepared by immunoSEQ multiplex PCR; TCRdb keeps only in-frame clonotypes and omits some of them. Altogether about 41,000 clones are present, approximately 80% being singletons, with the ten largest covering approximately 2.4%. Sequencing was performed on CD4+ or CD8+ T cells sorted from blood, taken in a trial of the OX40 agonist ivuxolimab. The sequence derives from an adult with an advanced solid tumor such as melanoma, head and neck, liver or kidney cancer. This chain links TRBV15 with TRBJ2-1; 10 positions match TRBD1. The CDR3 spells CATSRRQGADEQFF. In DNA form, the CDR3 reads TGTGCCACCAGCAGGAGACAGGGGGCAGATGAGCAGTTCTTC.